This T cell receptor beta chain was sequenced in a study of T-cell reconstitution after alpha-beta-depleted transplantation in children. V lost 6 bases and J 0 bases, leaving 9 bases between the germline ends. Germline CDR1 is MNHEY and CDR2 is SMNVEV (reference sequence). This CDR3 comprises 13 residues. This clonotype was counted once. Unique molecular identifiers were incorporated into the prepared TCRbeta library. TCRdb reanalysed the PCR reads using MiXCR and keeps one entry per CDR3 protein. This sample carries 360,000 or so distinct CDR3 sequences, around 20% of them seen once, and the ten largest clones take less than 4.5%.

The clonotype originates from a human donor who donated a stem cell graft to a child with acute myeloid leukemia. The specimen was PBMCs from the stem cell graft donor, collected from the stem cell graft. The chain combines TRBV27 with TRBJ2-7, with D uncertain. The CDR3 region has the DNA TGTGCCAGCAGGGATCTAAACTCCTACGAGCAGTACTTC. It specifies CASRDLNSYEQYF.